The entry below gives a single T cell receptor (beta chain) sequence along with its context. A read error may produce the germline difference seen at one junction end. CDR3 length equals 16 residues. The germline gives CDR1 SQVTM, CDR2 ANQGSEA. The sample is drawn from a study of tumor-infiltrating lymphocytes in primary liver carcinoma. Unsorted bulk tissue of roughly 19-30 mg yielded co-extracted RNA and DNA. Constant-region priming of approximately 0.55 ug total RNA yielded TCR beta cDNA. Generation of the TCR beta libraries relied on three nested multiplex PCR rounds using slightly modified ARM-PCR. Researchers ran the first two PCR rounds for roughly 10 cycles each with TRBV1-TRBV30 forward primers and a C-beta reverse primer. Each CDR3 protein gets one entry after TCRdb re-called the multiplex PCR reads with MiXCR. Counted here are around 190,000 distinct CDR3 sequences, around 85% occurring once; the ten biggest clones make up less than 20%.

The chain recombines TRBV29-1 with TRBJ2-7; D possibly matches TRBD1 or TRBD2 (5 bases each). Sequenced: tumor tissue from primary liver carcinoma. The receptor was isolated from a man aged 40-49 years with primary liver carcinoma and hepatitis B virus infection. CDR3 amino acids: CSAMASGTVTPYEQYF. The CDR3 DNA is TGCAGCGCCATGGCATCTGGGACCGTCACTCCCTATGAGCAGTACTTC.